Listed here are 28 T cell receptor beta chains from one sample, sequenced in a study of blood T cell repertoires in COVID-19. Some clones are missing from TCRdb's copy, which holds only in-frame ones; the method was immunoSEQ multiplex PCR. The sample carries around 500,000 clones, around 85% recorded once. Sequenced input: PBMCs or T cells enriched from blood (not recorded which). Source of these receptors: a woman aged 60-75 years who had recovered from COVID-19.

This chain joins TRBV27 and TRBJ2-1, with D possibly being TRBD1 (6 bases). Trimming stripped 0 bases from V and 4 bases from J, with 10 bases between. The CDR3 contains 15 residues. Germline V CDR1 and CDR2: MNHEY, SMNVEV (reference sequence). The DNA of the CDR3 is TGTGCCAGCAGTTTATCTGGGACACGTTACAATGAGCAGTTCTTC. It encodes CASSLSGTRYNEQFF.

The chain recombines TRBV7-8 with TRBJ1-1, with 9 bases aligning to TRBD1. This CDR3 region has 14 residues. J lost 4 bases, V lost 5 bases, and 5 bases had no gene match. Germline V gives CDR1 SGHVS, CDR2 FQNEAQ. This chain's CDR3 is CASSPQGASTEAFF. In nucleotides, the CDR3 is TGTGCCAGCAGCCCACAGGGGGCGAGCACTGAAGCTTTCTTT.

This clone has only a few counts. CDR3 DNA sequence: TGTGCCAGCAGCTCTAGCTCCTATAATTCACCCCTCCACTTT. Amino acid sequence: CASSSSSYNSPLHF. The chain uses TRBV11-2 and TRBJ1-6, with unresolved D. CDR3 length: 14 residues. Germline CDR1 is SGHAT and CDR2 is FQNNGV. The V and J ends lost 4 bases and 0 bases respectively, with 4 bases between them.

The chain combines TRBV5-1 with TRBJ2-5; 9 nucleotides line up with TRBD2. Germline loops: CDR1 SGHRS, CDR2 YFSETQ. The V segment lost 0 bases and the J segment 1 base; nucleotides outside the gene matches: 4. CDR3 size: 16 residues. The CDR3 loop reads CASSLASGGSQETQYF. The CDR3 coding sequence is TGCGCCAGCAGCTTGGCAAGCGGGGGGTCCCAAGAGACCCAGTACTTC.

CDR3 sequence: CATSDEGWSQPQHF. The CDR3 nucleotides read TGTGCCACCAGTGATGAGGGTTGGAGTCAGCCCCAGCATTTT. This chain links TRBV24-1 with TRBJ1-5; no clear D gene. There are 14 residues in the CDR3. Germline V gives CDR1 KGHDR, CDR2 SFDVKD. Trimming pared 3 bases from V and 6 bases from J, leaving 11 bases between.

CDR3 amino acids: CASSFHSPGANVLTF. CDR3 coding DNA: TGTGCCAGCAGTTTTCACAGCCCTGGGGCCAACGTCCTGACTTTC. V gene TRBV28 combines with J gene TRBJ2-6; no clear D gene. The germline V gene has CDR1 MDHEN and CDR2 SYDVKM. CDR3 size: 15 residues. V shed 3 bases and J shed 2 bases, with 8 bases lying between them.

V is TRBV18 and J is TRBJ2-5; 9 bases agree with TRBD1. Germline CDR1 and CDR2: KGHSH and LQKENI. V lost 2 bases, J lost 3 bases, and 4 bases stayed unmatched. This CDR3 spans 15 amino acids. The CDR3 is CASSPGDRGKETQYF. In DNA form, the CDR3 reads TGTGCCAGCTCACCAGGCGACAGGGGGAAAGAGACCCAGTACTTC.

The V gene is TRBV4-1, the J gene TRBJ2-1; 8 nucleotides align to TRBD1. CDR3 size: 17 residues. Per the germline V gene, CDR1 is MGHRA and CDR2 is YSYEKL. The ends lost 3 bases at V and 7 bases at J; junction bases unmatched: 14. CDR3 DNA sequence: TGCGCCAGCAGCCACCCCTATTGGCAGGGGGCGGCGAATGAGCAGTTCTTC. Amino acids: CASSHPYWQGAANEQFF.

V usage is TRBV28 and J usage is TRBJ1-5; 8 nucleotides match TRBD1. V was clipped by 7 bases and J by 6 bases; unmatched bases: 8. Per germline, CDR1 MDHEN and CDR2 SYDVKM. CDR3 size: 14 residues. This chain's CDR3 is CASITDRGRQPQHF. Written as DNA, the CDR3 is TGTGCCAGCATTACCGACAGGGGCCGTCAGCCCCAGCATTTT. The entire variable domain, with the rest obtained from reference TRBV28 and TRBJ1-5, is as follows: DVKVTQSSRYLVKRTGEKVFLECVQDMDHENMFWYRQDPGLGLRLIYFSYDVKMKEKGDIPEGYSVSREKKERFSLILESASTNQTSMYLCASITDRGRQPQHFGDGTRLSIL.

The rearrangement uses TRBV19 and TRBJ2-5; a possible D gene is TRBD2 (6 bases). V lost 0 bases and J 6 bases, leaving 8 bases between the germline ends. The CDR3 has 13 amino acids. Germline V gene sequence: CDR1 LNHDA, CDR2 SQIVND (reference sequence). CDR3: CASSIEGGKTQYF. In DNA, the CDR3 is TGTGCCAGTAGTATAGAGGGCGGGAAGACCCAGTACTTC.

The chain uses TRBV18 and TRBJ1-6; D is ambiguous. The CDR3 has 15 residues. CDR1 is KGHSH, CDR2 LQKENI, per germline. V shed 6 bases and J shed 3 bases, with 12 bases lying between them. The CDR3 DNA reads as TGTGCCAGCTCGCGGAACCTTTTCTATAATTCACCCCTCCACTTT. This translates into CASSRNLFYNSPLHF.

The V and J genes are TRBV7-9 and TRBJ1-2; no clear D gene. Germline V CDR1 and CDR2: SEHNR, FQNEAQ (reference sequence). The CDR3 runs 16 residues. The ends were cut back, 5 bases at V and 0 bases at J, with 16 bases in the middle. The CDR3 reads CASSAREEGPNYGYTF. The CDR3 DNA sequence: TGTGCCAGCAGCGCCCGGGAGGAAGGACCTAACTATGGCTACACCTTC.

This clone is a singleton in its sample. The rearrangement uses TRBV6-5 and TRBJ2-1; D possibly corresponds to TRBD2 (6 bases). V shed 6 bases and J shed 6 bases, with 15 bases lying between them. The CDR3 sequence is 14 residues long. CDR1 MNHEY and CDR2 SVGAGI come from the germline V gene. The CDR3 sequence is CASRPWGVGNEQFF. The CDR3 region has the DNA TGTGCCAGCAGGCCGTGGGGGGTGGGCAATGAGCAGTTCTTC.

V gene TRBV12-5 combines with J gene TRBJ1-1; D is perhaps TRBD1 (6 bases). V lost 6 bases and J lost 11, with 16 bases in between. Germline CDR1 and CDR2: LGHNT and FRNRAP. This CDR3 region has 12 residues. This CDR3 is CASGHQQGAAFF. The CDR3 nucleotides are TGTGCTAGTGGCCACCAACAGGGAGCGGCTTTCTTT.

This clone showed up just once. This rearrangement joins TRBV5-5 to TRBJ2-7; 8 bases are shared with TRBD2. The CDR3 contains 17 residues. After removal of 3 bases from V and 0 bases from J, the junction contained 11 bases not matched to a gene. CDR1 SGHKS and CDR2 YYEKEE come from the germline V gene (reference sequence). CDR3 region: CASSSPRGGRFSYEQYF. Written as DNA, the CDR3 is TGTGCCAGCAGCTCCCCCCGGGGGGGGAGATTCTCCTACGAGCAGTACTTC.

The chain carries TRBV3-1 (or the pseudogene TRBV3-2) and TRBJ1-1; D perhaps matches TRBD1 (5 bases). Germline V gives CDR1 LGHDT, CDR2 YNNKEL (reference sequence). V was shortened by 2 bases and J by 6 bases, with 19 bases between the two germline ends. CDR3 size: 16 residues. The CDR3 DNA reads TGTGCCAGCAGCCAACCTGGCAGGGACTGGGAGGCTGAAGCTTTCTTT. This sequence encodes CASSQPGRDWEAEAFF.

This clone was seen more than once but under ten times. J is TRBJ1-1 and V is TRBV30; 11 nucleotides align to TRBD1. Unmatched junction bases numbered 4, after V lost 2 bases and J lost 8 bases. CDR3 length: 13 amino acids. The germline V gene encodes CDR1 GTSNPN and CDR2 SVGIG (reference sequence). CDR3 sequence (DNA): TGTGCCTGGAGTACCAGGACAGGGGGCGAAGCTTTCTTT. Its protein product is CAWSTRTGGEAFF.

The CDR3 DNA follows: TGTGCCAGCAGCTCCGGACAGAACAATCAGCCCCAGCATTTT. Translated, it gives CASSSGQNNQPQHF. The chain uses TRBV5-4 and TRBJ1-5, with D tentatively TRBD1 (6 bases). CDR1 and CDR2 (germline): SGHNT, YYREEE (reference sequence). This CDR3 has 14 amino acids. Trimming removed 3 bases from V and 3 bases from J, with 10 bases in between.

This clone is a singleton in its sample. The V gene is TRBV12-3 or TRBV12-4, the J gene TRBJ1-5; the D gene is possibly TRBD1 (5 bases). Trimming stripped 3 bases from V and 5 bases from J, with 8 bases between. This CDR3 region has 13 residues. This CDR3 is CASSLGPYQPQHF. CDR3 nucleotides: TGTGCCAGCAGTTTGGGGCCCTATCAGCCCCAGCATTTT.

This clone was observed once. The genes are TRBV3-1 (or the pseudogene TRBV3-2) and TRBJ2-7; a weak D match, TRBD1 (6 bases). From germline, CDR1 is LGHDT and CDR2 YNNKEL (reference sequence). V shed 0 bases and J shed 6 bases, with 9 bases lying between them. The CDR3 runs to 13 residues. CDR3 sequence reads: CASSQDRRGEQYV. For the CDR3, the DNA is TGTGCCAGCAGCCAAGATCGCAGGGGCGAGCAGTACGTC.

Concerning this clone itself: At the DNA level, this CDR3 is encoded by other sequences in the same sample as well. This chain connects TRBV19 to TRBJ1-2, with TRBD1 matching 8 bases. The ends lost 4 bases at V and 2 bases at J; junction bases unmatched: 3. Germline lookup yields CDR1 LNHDA and CDR2 SQIVND (reference sequence). The CDR3 sequence is 14 residues long. The chain's CDR3 is CASSKDRENYGYTF. For the CDR3, the DNA is TGTGCCAGTAGTAAGGACAGGGAAAACTATGGCTACACCTTC.

The chain carries TRBV12-3 or TRBV12-4 and TRBJ1-3; TRBD1 is a possible D gene (6 bases). Trimming shortened V by 8 bases and J by 1 base, and 9 bases separated the two germline ends. CDR3 length: 13 amino acids. DNA for the CDR3: TGTGCCAGCTTTACAGGGTCTGGAAACACCATATATTTT. It specifies CASFTGSGNTIYF.

CDR3 residues: CASSTSTGGGYEQYF. The CDR3 DNA is TGCGCCAGCAGCACCTCGACAGGGGGCGGCTACGAGCAGTACTTC. This chain links TRBV5-1 with TRBJ2-7; 10 nucleotides match TRBD1. The CDR3 is made up of 15 amino acids. Trimming at V came to 4 bases and at J to 3 bases, leaving 7 bases not matched to a gene. Germline CDR1 and CDR2: SGHRS and YFSETQ.

The chain has TRBV19 and TRBJ2-7; TRBD1 matches at 9 bases. Per germline, CDR1 LNHDA and CDR2 SQIVND (reference sequence). The CDR3 spans 14 residues. V lost 10 bases and J lost 0; bases outside the gene matches: 7. CDR3 in DNA: TGTGCCACCAGCGGGACAGGGAGCTCCTACGAGCAGTACTTC. This sequence encodes CATSGTGSSYEQYF.

The V and J genes are TRBV3-1 (or the pseudogene TRBV3-2) and TRBJ2-6; maybe TRBD2 (5 bases). The CDR3 runs to 16 residues. The germline gives CDR1 LGHDT, CDR2 YNNKEL (reference sequence). V was clipped by 2 bases and J by 5 bases, with 13 bases between them. The CDR3 reads CASSQSRRNWANVLTF. For the CDR3, the DNA is TGTGCCAGCAGCCAAAGTCGGAGGAACTGGGCCAACGTCCTGACTTTC.

The V call is TRBV24-1, the J call TRBJ1-2; 9 bases fit TRBD1. V gave up 3 bases and J gave up 7 bases; unmatched junction bases: 5. Germline V CDR1 and CDR2: KGHDR, SFDVKD. This CDR3 comprises 14 residues. The CDR3 nucleotides are TGTGCCACCAGTGATCCCCGGACAGGGGCTGGCTACACCTTC. It yields the protein CATSDPRTGAGYTF.

A single count supports this clone. The rearrangement joins TRBV29-1 to TRBJ1-1; D is uncertain. V was shortened by 4 bases and J by 4 bases, with 16 bases between the two germline ends. This CDR3 comprises 14 residues. Germline V CDR1 and CDR2: SQVTM, ANQGSEA. The CDR3 bases are TGCAGCGTTGTTTCGCCCCCGTCAGGCACTGAAGCTTTCTTT. Translating it yields CSVVSPPSGTEAFF.

Only a few counts were recorded for this clone. The rearrangement uses TRBV19 and TRBJ2-3; 7 bases are shared with TRBD1. V dropped 6 bases and J dropped 1; count of bases not matched to a gene: 10. This CDR3 is 16 amino acids long. CDR1 and CDR2 (germline): LNHDA, SQIVND (reference sequence). In nucleotides, the CDR3 is TGTGCCAGTAGACTACAGGGGCAAACCCGCACAGATACGCAGTATTTT. This translates into CASRLQGQTRTDTQYF.